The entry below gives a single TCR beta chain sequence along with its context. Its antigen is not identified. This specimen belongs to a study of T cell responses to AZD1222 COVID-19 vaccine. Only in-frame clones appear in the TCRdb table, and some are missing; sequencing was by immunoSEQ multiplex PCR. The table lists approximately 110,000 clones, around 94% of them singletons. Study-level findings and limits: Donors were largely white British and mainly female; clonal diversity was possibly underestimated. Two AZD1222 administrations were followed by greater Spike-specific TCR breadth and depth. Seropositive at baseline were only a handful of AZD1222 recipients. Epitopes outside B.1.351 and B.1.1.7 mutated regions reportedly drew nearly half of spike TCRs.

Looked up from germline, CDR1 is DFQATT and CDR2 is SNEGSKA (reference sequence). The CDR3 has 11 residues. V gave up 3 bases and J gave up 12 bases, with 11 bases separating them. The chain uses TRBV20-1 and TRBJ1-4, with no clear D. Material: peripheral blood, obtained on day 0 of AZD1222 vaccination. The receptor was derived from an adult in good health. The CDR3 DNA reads TGCAGTGCTAGTGCTCCGACCCAACTGTTTTTT. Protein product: CSASAPTQLFF.